A selection of T cell receptor beta chains follows, all from one sample in a study of cytomegalovirus exposure and HLA in healthy donors. TCRdb's copy holds only in-frame clones and misses some; the assay was immunoSEQ multiplex PCR. The sample has 100,000 to 150,000 clones, roughly 93% seen once. Source material: PBMCs. Receptors were obtained from a young woman in good health and CMV-seronegative. Each CDR3 is given with its conserved first and last residue. The D gene is left open where the match is weak. Size values are once, few and many counts, or a class for expanded clones, and some rows have none.

d_call: TRBD1; clone_size: NA; j_call: TRBJ1-3; v_call: TRBV7-9; cdr3_aa: CASSPRTGGISGNTIYF; cdr3_nt: TGTGCCAGCAGCCCCCGGACAGGGGGCATCTCTGGAAACACCATATATTTT
d_call: NA; clone_size: NA; j_call: TRBJ2-6; v_call: TRBV5-4; cdr3_aa: CASSPSSGANVLTF; cdr3_nt: TGTGCCAGCAGCCCGAGCTCTGGGGCCAACGTCCTGACTTTC
d_call: TRBD1; clone_size: NA; j_call: TRBJ1-1; v_call: TRBV5-1; cdr3_aa: CASSFDRGGTEAFF; cdr3_nt: TGCGCCAGCAGCTTCGACAGGGGAGGCACTGAAGCTTTCTTT
d_call: TRBD2; clone_size: NA; j_call: TRBJ2-1; v_call: TRBV27; cdr3_aa: CASSLGGEFYNEQFF; cdr3_nt: TGTGCCAGCAGTTTGGGGGGGGAATTCTACAATGAGCAGTTCTTC
d_call: NA; clone_size: few; j_call: TRBJ2-7; v_call: TRBV13; cdr3_aa: CASSSSRVGGTSRPGSQYF; cdr3_nt: TGTGCCAGCAGCTCCTCGCGCGTAGGGGGTACGTCTAGGCCTGGCAGCCAGTACTTC
d_call: NA; clone_size: NA; j_call: TRBJ2-1; v_call: TRBV6-5; cdr3_aa: CASSYSEGSVWEQFF; cdr3_nt: TGTGCCAGCAGTTACTCGGAGGGTTCGGTATGGGAGCAGTTCTTC
d_call: TRBD2; clone_size: NA; j_call: TRBJ2-7; v_call: TRBV7-2; cdr3_aa: CASSSTSGYEQYF; cdr3_nt: TGTGCCAGCAGCTCGACTAGCGGCTACGAGCAGTACTTC
d_call: NA; clone_size: NA; j_call: TRBJ1-1; v_call: TRBV28; cdr3_aa: CASSKGDTEAFF; cdr3_nt: TGTGCCAGCAGTAAGGGGGACACTGAAGCTTTCTTT
d_call: NA; clone_size: NA; j_call: TRBJ1-3; v_call: TRBV7-9; cdr3_aa: CASSLRGNTIYF; cdr3_nt: TGTGCCAGCAGCTTAAGGGGGAACACCATATATTTT
d_call: TRBD2; clone_size: NA; j_call: TRBJ2-5; v_call: TRBV27; cdr3_aa: CASSLLGGEETQYF; cdr3_nt: TGTGCCAGCAGTTTATTGGGAGGGGAAGAGACCCAGTACTTC